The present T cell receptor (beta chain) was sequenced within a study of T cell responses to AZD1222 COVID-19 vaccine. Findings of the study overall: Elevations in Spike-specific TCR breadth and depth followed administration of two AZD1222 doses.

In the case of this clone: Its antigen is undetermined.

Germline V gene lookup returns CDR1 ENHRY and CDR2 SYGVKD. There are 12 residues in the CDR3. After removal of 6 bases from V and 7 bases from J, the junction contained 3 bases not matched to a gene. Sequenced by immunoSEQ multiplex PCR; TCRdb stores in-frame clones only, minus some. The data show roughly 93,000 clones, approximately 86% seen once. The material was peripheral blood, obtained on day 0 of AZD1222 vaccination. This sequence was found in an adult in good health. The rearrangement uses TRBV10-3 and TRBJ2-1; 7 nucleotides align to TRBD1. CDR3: CAISGTVNEQFF. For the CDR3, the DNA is TGTGCCATCAGCGGGACAGTTAATGAGCAGTTCTTC.